This T cell receptor (beta chain) was found in a study of cytomegalovirus exposure and HLA in healthy donors. The CDR3 runs 15 residues. The germline CDR1 and CDR2 sequences are SGHRS and YFSETQ. The PCR ran on 60 Vbeta and 13 Jbeta primers. TCRdb's table, derived via immunoSEQ multiplex PCR, lists solely in-frame clones and lacks some. The table has hundreds of thousands of clones, about 82% seen once. Sequenced material: PBMCs. The TCR comes from a man aged 25-45 years in good health and CMV-seronegative. V is TRBV5-1 and J is TRBJ2-5, with 8 positions matching TRBD1. The end of the DNA aligns better with TRBJ2-7, so the J call may be wrong. This CDR3 is CATIPPRTGNYEQYF. CDR3 DNA: TGCGCCACCATTCCGCCCCGGACAGGGAACTACGAGCAGTACTTC.